Below are 28 T cell receptor beta chains sequenced from a single sample in a study of T cell repertoires in cytomegalovirus infection (dated by TCRdb to about 2019). TCRdb shows the sequencer as Illumina HiSeq 1500. TCRdb reanalyzed the raw reads on its own, using fastp at Q25 for trimming and MiXCR for clone calling, and kept in-frame beta chains. For every CDR3 protein sequence, its rows merge into one entry that carries the most common genes and DNA. This sample comprises about 700,000 distinct CDR3 sequences, around a third of them detected only once. The ten largest make up 15% to 20% of the sample. These TCRs are of unknown antigen specificity. According to the study, the label for this sample's treatment or condition signals: in vitro stimulation with specific CMV peptide epitopes to enrich CMV-specific T cells. Sample: cultured PBMCs, taken from culture after CMV antigen stimulation. These receptors were obtained from a human donor in good health (CMV status not recorded). Some clones in this sample may be carry-over from other donors' samples.

This clonotype has ten or more counts. This rearrangement joins TRBV7-2 to TRBJ2-6; TRBD2 matches 8 bases. This CDR3 contains 17 residues. From germline, CDR1 is SGHTA and CDR2 FQGNSA. V was clipped by 2 bases and J by 2 bases; unmatched bases: 5. The CDR3 reads CASSLRWRGAGANVLTF. In nucleotides, the CDR3 is TGTGCCAGCAGCTTACGGTGGCGGGGGGCTGGGGCCAACGTCCTGACTTTC.

The V call is TRBV9, the J call TRBJ2-1, with no clear D. Trimming pared 0 bases from V and 12 bases from J, leaving 13 bases between. The CDR3 is made up of 13 amino acids. CDR1 and CDR2 (germline): SGDLS, YYNGEE. The CDR3 protein is CASSVVQRSVQFF. The CDR3 DNA is TGTGCCAGCAGCGTAGTGCAGCGATCGGTGCAGTTCTTC.

The genes are TRBV19 and TRBJ1-2; D gene unclear. Germline V gives CDR1 LNHDA, CDR2 SQIVND (reference sequence). Trimming left V 3 bases short and J 6 bases short, with 17 bases between. CDR3 size: 15 residues. CDR3 sequence: CASSMNQAGDDGYTF. CDR3 DNA: TGTGCCAGTAGTATGAACCAGGCCGGCGATGATGGCTACACCTTC.

The chain joins TRBV27 to TRBJ1-5; D unclear. The germline CDR1 and CDR2 sequences are MNHEY and SMNVEV (reference sequence). Trimming took off 4 bases at V and 6 bases at J, with 10 bases between the two ends. CDR3 length: 13 amino acids. This CDR3 reads CASSSYAGQPQHF. The CDR3 DNA sequence: TGTGCCAGCAGTTCGTACGCGGGTCAGCCCCAGCATTTT.

The V and J genes are TRBV29-1 and TRBJ1-2, with D maybe TRBD1 (5 bases). The CDR3 runs 13 residues. V lost 0 bases and J 4 bases, leaving 9 bases between the germline ends. Germline CDR1 reads SQVTM; CDR2 reads ANQGSEA. CDR3 bases: TGCAGCGTTGAAGACCTCGGGGGCTATGGCTACACCTTC. Translated: CSVEDLGGYGYTF.

The chain carries TRBV10-3 and TRBJ1-2; D might be TRBD1 (5 bases). V dropped 8 bases and J dropped 3 bases, with 16 bases sitting between them. This CDR3 has 14 residues. In germline, CDR1 is ENHRY, CDR2 SYGVKD. The CDR3 DNA reads as TGTGCCATCGGTGCTGCCGGGACGGACTATGGCTACACCTTC. Translated, it gives CAIGAAGTDYGYTF.

A word on this clonotype: This may come from a read error, since a much larger clone is one base off. This chain connects TRBV7-2 to TRBJ2-1, with a tentative D call TRBD1 (6 bases). Per germline, CDR1 SGHTA and CDR2 FQGNSA. The CDR3 is made up of 13 amino acids. CDR3 DNA sequence: TGTGCCAGCAGCCTGCAACAGGGCTTGGGTGGGATCTTC. This codes for CASSLQQGLGGIF.

The V gene is TRBV10-3, the J gene TRBJ2-1; TRBD2 agrees at 8 bases. CDR3 size: 19 residues. Germline assignment: CDR1 ENHRY and CDR2 SYGVKD. Germline trimming cut 10 bases from V and 7 bases from J; bases unmatched to any gene: 27. This chain's CDR3 is CATSSGLSGSWSLLNEQFF. The CDR3 coding sequence is TGTGCCACTAGCTCAGGGCTAAGCGGGAGTTGGTCTTTATTGAATGAGCAGTTCTTC.

The chain combines TRBV10-2 with TRBJ1-1; perhaps TRBD1 as D (6 bases). V was clipped by 5 bases and J by 11 bases, with 18 bases between them. Germline V gene lookup returns CDR1 WSHSY and CDR2 SAAADI. There are 13 residues in the CDR3. CDR3 protein: CASSSGGGRWAFF. Written as DNA, the CDR3 is TGCGCCAGCAGTTCCGGCGGGGGGCGGTGGGCTTTCTTT.

The chain joins TRBV7-2 to TRBJ2-5; 9 bases map to TRBD2. The ends lost 5 bases at V and 5 bases at J; junction bases unmatched: 9. The CDR3 consists of 15 residues. Germline V gene data show CDR1 as SGHTA and CDR2 as FQGNSA. The CDR3 nucleotides read TGTGCCAGCAGCGCCGTGGGCGGGGGGGGGGAGACCCAGTACTTC. Translating gives CASSAVGGGGETQYF. The full variable domain, rest sourced from reference TRBV7-2 and TRBJ2-5, is GAGVSQSPSNKVTEKGKDVELRCDPISGHTALYWYRQSLGQGLEFLIYFQGNSAPDKSGLPSDRFSAERTGGSVSTLTIQRTQQEDSAVYLCASSAVGGGGETQYFGPGTRLLVL.

This clonotype was recorded a few times. The chain has TRBV27 and TRBJ2-7; D assignment may be TRBD1 or TRBD2 (6 bases each). The CDR3 runs to 13 residues. CDR1 is MNHEY and CDR2 is SMNVEV in the germline V gene (reference sequence). V gave up 4 bases and J gave up 7 bases, with 14 bases separating them. CDR3: CASSSNTGREQYF. The CDR3 coding sequence is TGTGCCAGCAGTTCGAACACAGGGAGGGAGCAGTACTTC.

This clonotype occurred a few times. The genes are TRBV19 and TRBJ2-1; no firm D call. The CDR3 totals 16 residues. Per the germline V gene, CDR1 is LNHDA and CDR2 is SQIVND (reference sequence). Trimming took 3 bases from V and 7 from J, leaving 19 bases between them. The CDR3 DNA is TGTGCCAGTAGTATCGGGCAAAGGTGGGTAGGGAATGAGCAGTTCTTC. Translating it yields CASSIGQRWVGNEQFF. Looking up the rest from reference TRBV19 and TRBJ2-1 gives the full variable domain: DGGITQSPKYLFRKEGQNVTLSCEQNLNHDAMYWYRQDPGQGLRLIYYSQIVNDFQKGDIAEGYSVSREKKESFPLTVTSAQKNPTAFYLCASSIGQRWVGNEQFFGPGTRLTVL.

Many counts were recorded for this clonotype. The chain combines TRBV7-2 with TRBJ2-7, with 7 bases identical to TRBD2. The junction had 2 bases not matched to a gene; V was cut back by 6 bases and J by 0 bases. Germline CDR1 is SGHTA and CDR2 is FQGNSA. The CDR3 extends over 13 amino acids. CDR3 region: CASRSGTSYEQYF. CDR3 sequence (DNA): TGTGCCAGCAGAAGCGGGACCTCCTACGAGCAGTACTTC. Combining the CDR3 with reference TRBV7-2 and TRBJ2-7 gives the whole variable domain GAGVSQSPSNKVTEKGKDVELRCDPISGHTALYWYRQSLGQGLEFLIYFQGNSAPDKSGLPSDRFSAERTGGSVSTLTIQRTQQEDSAVYLCASRSGTSYEQYFGPGTRLTVT.

The chain recombines TRBV6-5 with TRBJ1-1; 7 bases map to TRBD1. The V gene end was trimmed by 0 bases and the J gene end by 3 bases; junction bases not matched to a gene: 4. The germline V gene encodes CDR1 MNHEY and CDR2 SVGAGI. The length of the CDR3 is 15 residues. CDR3 amino acids: CASSYSRQGDTEAFF. The CDR3 region has the DNA TGTGCCAGCAGTTACTCGAGACAGGGTGACACTGAAGCTTTCTTT.

The rearrangement joins TRBV7-2 to TRBJ2-7, with 8 bases matching TRBD2. The CDR3 sequence is 15 residues long. Trimming cost V 4 bases and J 2 bases; bases outside gene matches: 7. Germline values: CDR1 SGHTA, CDR2 FQGNSA. The CDR3 nucleotides are TGTGCCAGCAGCTCGTGGGCGGGGGGACCCTACGAGCAGTACTTC. This sequence encodes CASSSWAGGPYEQYF.

The chain couples TRBV20-1 to TRBJ2-3, with 8 bases fitting TRBD2. V shed 3 bases and J 4 bases; nucleotides not matched to a gene: 3. The CDR3 is 13 amino acids. Germline loops: CDR1 DFQATT, CDR2 SNEGSKA (reference sequence). This chain's CDR3 is CSASGRASDTQYF. The CDR3 DNA reads as TGCAGTGCTAGCGGGAGGGCCTCAGATACGCAGTATTTT.

The CDR3 sequence is CASSYGTGPSGAFF. The CDR3 DNA reads TGTGCCAGCAGTTACGGGACAGGGCCGTCCGGGGCTTTCTTT. The chain combines TRBV12-3 or TRBV12-4 with TRBJ1-1, with 9 bases fitting TRBD1. V trimming: 4 bases; J trimming: 11 bases; junction bases outside the gene matches: 11. CDR3 length: 14 amino acids.

This clonotype has only a few counts. The rearrangement links TRBV7-9 to TRBJ2-7; D remains ambiguous. V was pared by 5 bases and J by 4 bases, with 9 bases between. The germline V gene encodes CDR1 SEHNR and CDR2 FQNEAQ (reference sequence). This CDR3 is 12 amino acids long. DNA of the CDR3: TGTGCCAGCAGCCCCGGGCGGTACGAGCAGTACTTC. This gives the protein CASSPGRYEQYF. Full variable domain (rest looked up from reference TRBV7-9 and TRBJ2-7): DTGVSQNPRHKITKRGQNVTFRCDPISEHNRLYWYRQTLGQGPEFLTYFQNEAQLEKSRLLSDRFSAERPKGSFSTLEIQRTEQGDSAMYLCASSPGRYEQYFGPGTRLTVT.

This chain connects TRBV10-3 to TRBJ1-5; D may be TRBD1 (5 bases). This CDR3 region has 13 residues. Trimming removed 11 bases at V and 3 bases at J, with 14 bases between. Germline loops: CDR1 ENHRY, CDR2 SYGVKD. CDR3 sequence (DNA): TGTGCCGTTAGACAGATAGACAATCAGCCCCAGCATTTT. Encoded protein: CAVRQIDNQPQHF.

This chain uses TRBV7-9 with TRBJ1-1; D gene uncertain. The V and J ends lost 3 bases and 6 bases respectively, with 11 bases between them. The CDR3 length is 13 residues. From germline, CDR1 is SEHNR and CDR2 FQNEAQ (reference sequence). CDR3 residues: CASSFPGLPEAFF. Written as DNA, the CDR3 is TGTGCCAGCAGCTTTCCAGGCCTACCTGAAGCTTTCTTT.

This clonotype occurred many times. J is TRBJ1-6 and V is TRBV27; tentative D call: TRBD1 (5 bases). This CDR3 region has 15 residues. Germline V lookup: CDR1 MNHEY, CDR2 SMNVEV (reference sequence). Trimming pared 6 bases from V and 5 bases from J, leaving 14 bases between. The CDR3 coding sequence is TGTGCCAGCAGCCCCGACAGCGCCGATAATTCACCCCTCCACTTT. Protein: CASSPDSADNSPLHF.

This clonotype was seen more than once but under ten times. The V and J genes are TRBV11-2 and TRBJ2-3; TRBD2 agrees at 10 bases. Germline lookup yields CDR1 SGHAT and CDR2 FQNNGV. J lost 3 bases, V lost 2 bases, and 11 bases had no gene match. The CDR3 covers 18 residues. CDR3: CASSLPGLAGGVTDTQYF. In DNA form, the CDR3 reads TGTGCCAGCAGCTTACCGGGATTAGCGGGAGGAGTAACAGATACGCAGTATTTT.

This clonotype was found a few times. The J gene is TRBJ1-5, the V gene TRBV7-8; 9 nucleotides match TRBD1. The trim removed 5 bases at V and 1 base at J, leaving 9 bases unmatched. CDR1 is SGHVS and CDR2 is FQNEAQ in the germline V gene. CDR3 length: 17 residues. The CDR3 reads CASSPRTGAGSNQPQHF. Here the CDR3 DNA reads TGTGCCAGCAGCCCCCGGACAGGGGCTGGAAGCAATCAGCCCCAGCATTTT.

This clonotype was recorded a few times. The V and J genes are TRBV7-6 and TRBJ2-6; no definite D call. Germline CDR1 reads SGHVS; CDR2 reads FNYEAQ. V was cut by 5 bases and J by 0 bases, with 14 bases left in between. CDR3 length equals 17 residues. The CDR3: CASSHSPLLSGANVLTF. CDR3 coding DNA: TGTGCCAGCAGCCATAGCCCCTTGCTCTCTGGGGCCAACGTCCTGACTTTC.

This clonotype was seen more than once but under ten times. The genes are TRBV7-2 and TRBJ2-7; 7 nucleotides agree with TRBD2. The CDR3 covers 16 residues. Germline trimming cut 5 bases from V and 0 bases from J; bases unmatched to any gene: 10. CDR1 and CDR2 from the germline V gene are SGHTA and FQGNSA. CDR3 nucleotide sequence: TGTGCCAGCAGCCCCAGTGGGAGGGCTCCCTCCTACGAGCAGTACTTC. It is translated as CASSPSGRAPSYEQYF.

The J gene is TRBJ1-5, the V gene TRBV7-7, with 9 nucleotides matching TRBD1. Germline V gives CDR1 SSHAT, CDR2 FNYEAQ (reference sequence). J was trimmed by 6 bases and V by 6 bases; bases with no gene match: 9. The CDR3 is made up of 15 amino acids. In DNA form, the CDR3 reads TGTGCCAGCAGTCAACAGGGGGCTAGAGGTCAGCCCCAGCATTTT. Amino acid sequence: CASSQQGARGQPQHF.

The chain combines TRBV6-1 with TRBJ1-5; 7 bases align to TRBD1. Germline CDR1 is MNHNS and CDR2 is SASEGT. The CDR3 spans 12 residues. The V segment lost 6 bases and the J segment 9 bases; nucleotides outside the gene matches: 5. The DNA for the CDR3 is TGTGCCAGCAGGACAGGGTATAGGCCCCAGCATTTT. Translated: CASRTGYRPQHF.

This sequence joins TRBV11-2 and TRBJ2-7, with D perhaps TRBD2 (7 bases). Germline V CDR1 and CDR2: SGHAT, FQNNGV. V lost 2 bases, J lost 5 bases, and 13 bases lay in between. The CDR3 spans 14 residues. Here the CDR3 reads CASSLRGGAHEQYF. The CDR3 bases are TGTGCCAGCAGCTTAAGGGGGGGCGCGCACGAGCAGTACTTC.